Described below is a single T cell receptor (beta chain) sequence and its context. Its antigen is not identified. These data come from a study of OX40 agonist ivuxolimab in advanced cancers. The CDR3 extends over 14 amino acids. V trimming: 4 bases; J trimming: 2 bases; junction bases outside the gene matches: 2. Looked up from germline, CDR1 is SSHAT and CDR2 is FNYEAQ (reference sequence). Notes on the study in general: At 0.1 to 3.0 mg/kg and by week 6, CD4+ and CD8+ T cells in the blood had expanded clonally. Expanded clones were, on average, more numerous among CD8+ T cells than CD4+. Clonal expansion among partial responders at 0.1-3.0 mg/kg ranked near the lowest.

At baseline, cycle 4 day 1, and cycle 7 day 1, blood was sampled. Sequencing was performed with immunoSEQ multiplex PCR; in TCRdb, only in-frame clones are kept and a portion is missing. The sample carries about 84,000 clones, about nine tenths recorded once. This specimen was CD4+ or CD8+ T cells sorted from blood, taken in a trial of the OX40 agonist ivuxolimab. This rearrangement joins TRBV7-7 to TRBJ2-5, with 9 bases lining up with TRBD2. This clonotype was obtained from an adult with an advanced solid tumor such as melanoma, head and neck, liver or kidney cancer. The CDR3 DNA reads TGTGCCAGCAGCTCTAGCGGGATACAAGAGACCCAGTACTTC. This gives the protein CASSSSGIQETQYF. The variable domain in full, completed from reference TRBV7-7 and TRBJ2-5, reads GAGVSQSPRYKVTKRGQDVTLRCDPISSHATLYWYQQALGQGPEFLTYFNYEAQPDKSGLPSDRFSAERPEGSISTLTIQRTEQRDSAMYRCASSSSGIQETQYFGPGTRLLVL.